The present T cell receptor beta chain was sequenced within a study of spatial heterogeneity in lung cancer. Regarding time point: sample taken at primary tumor resection. TCRdb reprocessed the 5' RACE reads via MiXCR and lists one record per CDR3 protein. Among about 6,800 distinct CDR3 sequences listed, roughly an eighth were seen once. Germline V gene lookup returns CDR1 SGHRS and CDR2 YFSETQ. Trimming removed 4 bases from V and 0 bases from J; junction bases left unmatched: 4. The CDR3 runs 16 residues. Note on this clonotype: Its antigen is undetermined. The size of this beta chain means little, since it is a stray read in a library made for alpha chains.

Study results and caveats: The number of expanded tumor alpha and beta chains correlated with mutation number.

V usage is TRBV5-1 and J usage is TRBJ2-7, with TRBD2 matching over 13 bases. The sequencing here drew on lung tumor tissue, taken at surgery. The TCR originated in a male donor with early-stage non-small cell lung cancer. The chain's CDR3 is CASSPGLAGPSYEQYF. CDR3 DNA sequence: TGCGCCAGCAGCCCGGGACTAGCGGGGCCCTCCTACGAGCAGTACTTC.